The present entry profiles one TCR beta chain with its context. The CDR3 runs 15 residues. Germline CDR1 SGHTA, CDR2 FQGNSA. The ends were cut back, 0 bases at V and 1 base at J, with 7 bases in the middle. The data belong to a study of blood T cells in healthy people across ages. Using a J-beta primer mix together with a sample-barcoded 5' primer, a second PCR was run for 7 to 11 cycles. Every single cDNA molecule received a tag from a template-switch adaptor with 12 random nucleotides. TCRdb re-called the 5' RACE reads with MiXCR, one entry per CDR3 protein. Among approximately 690,000 distinct CDR3 sequences listed, roughly 53% were seen once. Aged roughly 6 to 90, donors were systemically healthy Caucasians from Russia. Per sample, a minimum of 6 million PBMCs were isolated.

Material for sequencing was blood. The chain couples TRBV7-2 to TRBJ2-1; D is possibly TRBD1 (6 bases). The sequence derives from a man in his sixties in good health. The CDR3 loop is CASSLAGQSYNEQFF. The CDR3 DNA is TGTGCCAGCAGCTTAGCGGGACAATCCTACAATGAGCAGTTCTTC.